The 11 T cell receptor beta chains listed next were all sequenced from one sample in a study of cytomegalovirus exposure and HLA in healthy donors. Using immunoSEQ multiplex PCR, the repertoire was profiled, and TCRdb retains in-frame clones only, with some absent. The sample consists of around 160,000 clones, roughly 80% of them appearing once. Sequencing was carried out using PBMCs. The receptors were gathered from a man younger than 40 in good health and CMV-seropositive.

The chain is built from TRBV6-5 and TRBJ1-4; D possibly corresponds to TRBD1 (6 bases). The ends were cut back, 5 bases at V and 8 bases at J, with 12 bases in the middle. CDR1 and CDR2 (germline): MNHEY, SVGAGI. This CDR3 has 13 residues. This chain's CDR3 is CASSTGYGEKLFF. The CDR3, as DNA: TGTGCCAGCAGTACAGGGTATGGAGAAAAACTGTTTTTT.

The rearrangement joins TRBV13 to TRBJ2-1; 8 positions agree with TRBD2. The CDR3 totals 17 residues. J was trimmed by 5 bases and V by 5 bases; bases with no gene match: 14. Germline CDR1 reads PRHDT; CDR2 reads FYEKMQ (reference sequence). The CDR3 region has the DNA TGTGCCAGCAGCCCGTTAGCGGGGCAACACTTAGACAATGAGCAGTTCTTC. Its translation: CASSPLAGQHLDNEQFF.

The rearrangement links TRBV7-3 to TRBJ1-1, with D maybe TRBD1 (5 bases). The V end lost 5 bases, the J end lost 4 bases, and 11 bases lay between the germline ends. In germline, CDR1 is SGHTA, CDR2 FQGTGA. The CDR3 is 13 residues long. CDR3 amino acids: CASSQGLLTEAFF. The CDR3 bases are TGTGCCAGCAGCCAGGGTCTTCTCACTGAAGCTTTCTTT.

This clone has just one count. The chain has TRBV5-1 and TRBJ2-3; possible D gene TRBD2, 7 bases. The V gene's germline CDR1 is SGHRS and CDR2 YFSETQ. V was clipped by 1 base and J by 2 bases, with 11 bases between them. This CDR3 is built from 15 residues. The CDR3, as DNA: TGCGCCAGCAGCTTGTGGGGGGGGCACACAGATACGCAGTATTTT. As protein: CASSLWGGHTDTQYF.

This clone has a single count. The rearrangement uses TRBV4-3 and TRBJ2-3; the D gene is possibly TRBD2 (5 bases). The CDR3 extends over 17 amino acids. Germline CDR1 LGHNA, CDR2 YSLEER. V was pared by 0 bases and J by 1 base, with 14 bases between. The CDR3 loop reads CASSQDRPGYGTDTQYF. CDR3 DNA sequence: TGCGCCAGCAGCCAAGATAGACCGGGATACGGCACAGATACGCAGTATTTT.

This rearrangement joins TRBV4-3 to TRBJ2-7; D is possibly TRBD2 (7 bases). CDR3 length equals 17 residues. Trimming removed 0 bases at V and 6 bases at J, with 21 bases between. CDR1 is LGHNA, CDR2 YSLEER, per germline. The CDR3 here is CASSQEGGRGLLGEQYF. CDR3 coding DNA: TGCGCCAGCAGCCAAGAGGGTGGGCGGGGGCTCTTAGGCGAGCAGTACTTC.

This chain connects TRBV6-5 to TRBJ2-1; TRBD2 agrees at 8 bases. CDR1 is MNHEY and CDR2 is SVGAGI in the germline V gene. The CDR3 consists of 15 residues. V trimming: 2 bases; J trimming: 8 bases; junction bases outside the gene matches: 8. DNA of the CDR3: TGTGCCAGCAGTTACGCGCCCGGGGGGGCTTATGAGCAGTTCTTC. It yields the protein CASSYAPGGAYEQFF.

This clone was found once. V gene TRBV6-5 combines with J gene TRBJ2-2, with D perhaps matching TRBD1 (6 bases). CDR1 is MNHEY and CDR2 is SVGAGI in the germline V gene. The CDR3 covers 14 residues. V lost 7 bases and J lost 4, with 13 bases in between. For the CDR3, the DNA is TGTGCCAGCAATCCAGGGGAATCCACCGGGGAGCTGTTTTTT. Its protein product is CASNPGESTGELFF.

In its sample, this clone was seen a few times. At the DNA level, this CDR3 is encoded by other sequences in the same sample as well. In DNA, the CDR3 is TGTGCCAGCAGCCGCGGTCAGGGGGCGTACGAGCAGTACTTC. Translation gives CASSRGQGAYEQYF. V usage is TRBV7-9 and J usage is TRBJ2-7, with 8 bases lining up with TRBD1. V dropped 5 bases and J dropped 4; count of bases not matched to a gene: 7. The CDR3 has 14 amino acids. Germline values: CDR1 SEHNR, CDR2 FQNEAQ (reference sequence). Combining the CDR3 with reference TRBV7-9 and TRBJ2-7 gives the whole variable domain DTGVSQNPRHKITKRGQNVTFRCDPISEHNRLYWYRQTLGQGPEFLTYFQNEAQLEKSRLLSDRFSAERPKGSFSTLEIQRTEQGDSAMYLCASSRGQGAYEQYFGPGTRLTVT.

The rearrangement joins TRBV21-1 to TRBJ2-2; TRBD1 is taken as the D call from the table, unchecked against the DNA. TRBV21-1 constitutes a pseudogene. The CDR3 has 20 residues. The CDR3 coding sequence is TGTGCCAGCAGCATTCCTGTCCGGGACAGGGGGCTCGCGAACACCGGGGAGCTGTTTTTT. Translation: CASSIPVRDRGLANTGELFF.

The chain combines TRBV4-3 with TRBJ1-4; 8 nucleotides match TRBD1. The length of the CDR3 is 14 residues. The J segment lost 8 bases and the V segment lost 1 base, leaving 3 bases of the junction unmatched. Germline CDR1 and CDR2: LGHNA and YSLEER. The CDR3 DNA is TGCGCCAGCAGCCAAGGGACAGGGACGGAAAAACTGTTTTTT. Residues: CASSQGTGTEKLFF.